This T cell receptor (beta chain) was recorded in a study of cytomegalovirus exposure and HLA in healthy donors. Study findings and constraints: It was confirmed in vitro that a few of the CMV-associated chains were specific for CMV antigens. Reportedly, TCR beta sequences accurately predicted HLA-A and HLA-B alleles in most subjects. Previously analyzed data showed that most TCR beta V segments were productive at a frequency of about 90% or about 30%.

Amplification used 60 Vbeta primers and 13 Jbeta primers. Libraries were prepared by immunoSEQ multiplex PCR; TCRdb keeps only in-frame clonotypes and omits some of them. The table has 110,000 to 150,000 clones, just under 70% seen once. For this clone: Its cognate antigen is unknown.

CDR1 and CDR2 (germline): SGHTA, FQGNSA. The length of the CDR3 is 15 residues. The V end lost 4 bases, the J end lost 2 bases, and 14 bases lay between the germline ends. This sequence was found in a man in his sixties in good health and CMV-seronegative. Sequenced input: PBMCs. The genes are TRBV7-2 and TRBJ1-1; weak D call: TRBD1 (5 bases). The CDR3 nucleotides read TGTGCCAGCAGCTCGATGACAGACATCAACACTGAAGCTTTCTTT. Amino acids: CASSSMTDINTEAFF.